This T cell receptor (beta chain) appears in the sequencing data of a study of cytomegalovirus exposure and HLA in healthy donors. Study results and limitations: Within an earlier analysis, most TCR beta V segments proved productive either about 87% or about 30% of the time. Judged likely to be a sequencing artifact was a cluster of highly shared sequence variants.

The CDR3 is made up of 14 amino acids. Germline CDR1 and CDR2: LNHNV and YYDKDF (reference sequence). V lost 3 bases to trimming and J lost 7 bases, with 15 bases between them. With respect to this clone: Its antigen is undetermined.

PCR primers comprised 60 Vbeta and 13 Jbeta primers. Sequencing used immunoSEQ multiplex PCR; TCRdb keeps in-frame clones, though not all of them. The table lists approximately 190,000 clones, approximately 78% of them singletons. The clonotype was recovered from a woman between 45 and 65 years old in good health and CMV-seropositive. Sequenced sample: PBMCs. V is TRBV15 and J is TRBJ1-2; tentative D call: TRBD1 (6 bases). The CDR3 sequence is CATSRRQGIGGYTF. CDR3 DNA: TGTGCCACCAGCAGGCGCCAGGGGATAGGTGGCTACACCTTC.